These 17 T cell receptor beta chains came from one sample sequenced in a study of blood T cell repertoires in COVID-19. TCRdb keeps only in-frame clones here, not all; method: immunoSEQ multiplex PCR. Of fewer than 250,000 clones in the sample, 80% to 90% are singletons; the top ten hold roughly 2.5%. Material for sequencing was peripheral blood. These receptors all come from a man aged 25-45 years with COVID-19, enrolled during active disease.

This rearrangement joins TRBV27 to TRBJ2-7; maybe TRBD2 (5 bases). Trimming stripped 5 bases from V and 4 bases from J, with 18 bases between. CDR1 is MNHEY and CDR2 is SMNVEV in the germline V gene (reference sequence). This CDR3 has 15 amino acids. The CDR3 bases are TGTGCCAGCAGTCCCGACACTGGAGGCACATACGAGCAGTACTTC. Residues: CASSPDTGGTYEQYF.

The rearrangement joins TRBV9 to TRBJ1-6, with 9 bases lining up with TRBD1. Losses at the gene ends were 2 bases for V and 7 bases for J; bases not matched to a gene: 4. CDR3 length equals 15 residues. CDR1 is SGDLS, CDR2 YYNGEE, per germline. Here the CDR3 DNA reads TGTGCCAGCAGCGTTACCGGGACAGGGAATTCACCCCTCCACTTT. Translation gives CASSVTGTGNSPLHF.

Written as DNA, the CDR3 is TGTGCCAGCCTACCTCGGGGGGAGACGGGCTATGGCTACACCTTC. Translated, it gives CASLPRGETGYGYTF. The rearrangement uses TRBV6-6 and TRBJ1-2; TRBD1 might be the D (5 bases). Trimming removed 8 bases at V and 4 bases at J, with 20 bases between. Germline CDR1 reads MNHNY; CDR2 reads SVGAGI (reference sequence). This CDR3 is 15 amino acids long.

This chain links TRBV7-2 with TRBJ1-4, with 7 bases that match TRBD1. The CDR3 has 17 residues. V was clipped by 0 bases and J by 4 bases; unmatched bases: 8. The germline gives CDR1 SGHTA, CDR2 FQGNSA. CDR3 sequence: CASSLAAQGRLNEKLFF. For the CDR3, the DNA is TGTGCCAGCAGCTTAGCCGCACAGGGGCGCCTTAATGAAAAACTGTTTTTT.

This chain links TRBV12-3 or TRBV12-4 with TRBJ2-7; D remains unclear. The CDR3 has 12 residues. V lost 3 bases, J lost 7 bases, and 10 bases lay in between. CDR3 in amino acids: CASSFDFREQYF. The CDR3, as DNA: TGTGCCAGCAGTTTCGACTTTAGGGAGCAGTACTTC.

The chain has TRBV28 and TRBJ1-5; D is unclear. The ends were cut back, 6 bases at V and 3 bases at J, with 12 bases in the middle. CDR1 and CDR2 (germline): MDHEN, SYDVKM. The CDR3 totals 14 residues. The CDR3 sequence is CASSLPNPNQPQHF. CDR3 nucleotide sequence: TGTGCCAGCAGCCTCCCTAACCCCAATCAGCCCCAGCATTTT. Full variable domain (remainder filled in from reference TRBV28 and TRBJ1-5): DVKVTQSSRYLVKRTGEKVFLECVQDMDHENMFWYRQDPGLGLRLIYFSYDVKMKEKGDIPEGYSVSREKKERFSLILESASTNQTSMYLCASSLPNPNQPQHFGDGTRLSIL.

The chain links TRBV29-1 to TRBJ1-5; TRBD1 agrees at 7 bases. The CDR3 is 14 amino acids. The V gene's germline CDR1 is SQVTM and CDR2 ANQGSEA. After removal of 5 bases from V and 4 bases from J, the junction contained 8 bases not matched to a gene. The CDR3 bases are TGCAGCGTTTCCCAGGACAGGACGAATCAGCCCCAGCATTTT. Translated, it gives CSVSQDRTNQPQHF.

CDR3 sequence reads: CASRGRGLVNEKLFF. For the CDR3, the DNA is TGTGCCAGCAGGGGGAGGGGTCTCGTTAATGAAAAACTGTTTTTT. The gene calls are TRBV28 and TRBJ1-4, with D perhaps matching TRBD1 (5 bases). The CDR3 length is 15 residues. Trimming stripped 6 bases from V and 4 bases from J, with 15 bases between. The germline gives CDR1 MDHEN, CDR2 SYDVKM.

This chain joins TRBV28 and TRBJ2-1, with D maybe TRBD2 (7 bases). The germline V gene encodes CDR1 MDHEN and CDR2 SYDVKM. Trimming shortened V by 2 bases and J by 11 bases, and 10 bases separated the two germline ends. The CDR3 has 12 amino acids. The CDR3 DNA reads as TGTGCCAGCAGTTTAACGGGGGGCCAGCAGTTCTTC. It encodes CASSLTGGQQFF.

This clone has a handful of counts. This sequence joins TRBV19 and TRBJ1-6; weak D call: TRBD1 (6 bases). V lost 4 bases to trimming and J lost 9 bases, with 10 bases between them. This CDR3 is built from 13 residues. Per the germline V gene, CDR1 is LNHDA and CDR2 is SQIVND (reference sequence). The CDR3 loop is CASSTNRVSPLHF. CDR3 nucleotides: TGTGCCAGTAGTACTAACAGGGTTTCACCCCTCCACTTT.

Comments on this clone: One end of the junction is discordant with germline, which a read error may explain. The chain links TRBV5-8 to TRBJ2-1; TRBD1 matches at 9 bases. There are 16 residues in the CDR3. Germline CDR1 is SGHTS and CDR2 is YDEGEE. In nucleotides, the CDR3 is TGTGCCAGCAGCAGAAGGACAGGGGCCTCCCACAATGAGCAGTTCTTC. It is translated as CASSRRTGASHNEQFF.

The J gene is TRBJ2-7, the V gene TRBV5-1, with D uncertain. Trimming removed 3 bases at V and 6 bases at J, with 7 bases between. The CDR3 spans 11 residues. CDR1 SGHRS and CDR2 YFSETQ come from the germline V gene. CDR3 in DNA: TGCGCCAGCAGCTCAGGAAGCGAGCAGTACTTC. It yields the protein CASSSGSEQYF.

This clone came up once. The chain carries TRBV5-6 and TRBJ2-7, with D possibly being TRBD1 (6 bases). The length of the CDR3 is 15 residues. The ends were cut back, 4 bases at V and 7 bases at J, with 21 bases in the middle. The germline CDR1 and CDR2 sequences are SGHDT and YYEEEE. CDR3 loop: CASSEHTGWQTEQYF. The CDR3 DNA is TGTGCCAGCAGCGAGCATACAGGGTGGCAAACTGAGCAGTACTTC.

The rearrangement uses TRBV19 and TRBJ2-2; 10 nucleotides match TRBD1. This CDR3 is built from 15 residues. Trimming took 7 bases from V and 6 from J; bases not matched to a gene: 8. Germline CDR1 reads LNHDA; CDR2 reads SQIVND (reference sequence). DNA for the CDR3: TGTGCCAGTACCCAACGGGGACAGGGGCCCGGGGAGCTGTTTTTT. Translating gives CASTQRGQGPGELFF.

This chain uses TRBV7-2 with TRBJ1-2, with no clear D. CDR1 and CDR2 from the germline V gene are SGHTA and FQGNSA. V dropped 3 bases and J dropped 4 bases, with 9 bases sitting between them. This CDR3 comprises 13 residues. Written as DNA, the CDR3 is TGTGCCAGCAGCTTGCTATCCCTCTATGGCTACACCTTC. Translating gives CASSLLSLYGYTF. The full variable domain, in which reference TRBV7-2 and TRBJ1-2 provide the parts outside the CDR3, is GAGVSQSPSNKVTEKGKDVELRCDPISGHTALYWYRQSLGQGLEFLIYFQGNSAPDKSGLPSDRFSAERTGGSVSTLTIQRTQQEDSAVYLCASSLLSLYGYTFGSGTRLTVV.

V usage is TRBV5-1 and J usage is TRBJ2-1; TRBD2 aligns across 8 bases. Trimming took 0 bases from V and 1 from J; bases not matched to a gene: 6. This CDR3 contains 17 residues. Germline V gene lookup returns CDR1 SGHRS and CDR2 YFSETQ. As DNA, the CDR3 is TGCGCCAGCAGCTTGGCCAGGGTAGCGGGATCCTACAATGAGCAGTTCTTC. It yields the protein CASSLARVAGSYNEQFF. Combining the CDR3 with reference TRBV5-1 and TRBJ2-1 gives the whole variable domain KAGVTQTPRYLIKTRGQQVTLSCSPISGHRSVSWYQQTPGQGLQFLFEYFSETQRNKGNFPGRFSGRQFSNSRSEMNVSTLELGDSALYLCASSLARVAGSYNEQFFGPGTRLTVL.

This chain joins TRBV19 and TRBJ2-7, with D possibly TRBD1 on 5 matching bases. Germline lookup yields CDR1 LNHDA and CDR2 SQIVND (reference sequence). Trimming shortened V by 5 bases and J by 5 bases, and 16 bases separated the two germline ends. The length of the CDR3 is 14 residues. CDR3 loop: CASSLQGRRNEQYF. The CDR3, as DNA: TGTGCCAGTAGTCTTCAGGGTCGTCGGAACGAGCAGTACTTC.